Listed here are 32 T cell receptor beta chains from one sample, sequenced in a study of post-analysis software for immune sequencing data. Study conclusions and caveats: TRBV5-6, TRBV5-1 and TRBV20-1 were among several TRBV segments more frequent in patients than controls.

Unique molecular identifiers tagged the TCR beta cDNA libraries. One entry per CDR3 protein results from TCRdb running MiXCR on the PCR reads. The sample has about 430,000 distinct CDR3 sequences, approximately 42% seen once. No antigen has been identified for these receptors. Specimen: blood. The origin of the receptors is a girl aged 2-15 years with multiple sclerosis.

This clonotype was observed a few times. The rearrangement uses TRBV6-2 or TRBV6-3 and TRBJ1-1; the match to TRBD1 covers 10 bases. Losses at the gene ends were 3 bases for V and 0 bases for J; bases not matched to a gene: 13. From germline, CDR1 is MNHEY and CDR2 SVGEGT. The CDR3 length is 19 residues. CDR3 region: CASSYLRDRGGLMNTEAFF. CDR3 nucleotide sequence: TGTGCCAGCAGTTATCTACGGGACAGGGGAGGCCTAATGAACACTGAAGCTTTCTTT.

There are many counts of this clonotype. The gene calls are TRBV6-6 and TRBJ1-4; 8 nucleotides line up with TRBD1. The CDR3 extends over 17 amino acids. V shed 2 bases, J shed 4 bases, and the junction held 9 bases outside the gene matches. Germline CDR1 and CDR2: MNHNY and SVGAGI (reference sequence). CDR3: CASSYLGQGAGNEKLFF. The CDR3, as DNA: TGTGCCAGCAGTTACCTCGGACAGGGCGCCGGTAATGAAAAACTGTTTTTT.

The chain is built from TRBV2 and TRBJ2-3; D is possibly TRBD1 or TRBD2 (5 bases each). Deletions cut 8 bases from V and 1 base from J, with 16 bases between. Germline-derived CDR1 and CDR2 are SNHLY and FYNNEI. The CDR3 covers 15 residues. The CDR3: CASSSEGLGTDTQYF. In DNA form, the CDR3 reads TGTGCCAGCTCAAGCGAGGGGCTCGGCACAGATACGCAGTATTTT.

This clonotype showed up just a few times. V gene TRBV7-2 combines with J gene TRBJ2-1, with D unclear. Per germline, CDR1 SGHTA and CDR2 FQGNSA. The CDR3 loop spans 15 amino acids. The ends were cut back, 4 bases at V and 7 bases at J, with 17 bases in the middle. CDR3 region: CASSSLRTPTNEQFF. The CDR3 DNA is TGTGCCAGCAGCTCGTTACGCACCCCTACAAATGAGCAGTTCTTC.

The chain recombines TRBV11-1 with TRBJ2-5, with 7 bases matching TRBD2. The trim removed 4 bases at V and 1 base at J, leaving 12 bases unmatched. There are 17 residues in the CDR3. From germline, CDR1 is SGHAT and CDR2 FQDESV (reference sequence). The CDR3 loop is CASSSLTDSSGQETQYF. The CDR3 DNA follows: TGTGCCAGCAGCTCACTTACCGACTCTAGCGGCCAAGAGACCCAGTACTTC.

This chain's CDR3 is CAWRGANYGYTF. The CDR3 DNA is TGTGCCTGGAGAGGTGCCAACTATGGCTACACCTTC. The chain employs TRBV30 and TRBJ1-2; D is undetermined. Trimming took 3 bases from V and 2 from J, leaving 7 bases between them. This CDR3 contains 12 residues. Germline V gene data show CDR1 as GTSNPN and CDR2 as SVGIG (reference sequence).

The chain joins TRBV12-5 to TRBJ2-1; D not resolved. CDR1 is LGHNT and CDR2 is FRNRAP in the germline V gene. CDR3 size: 16 residues. Between the trimmed V and J ends, which lost 0 bases and 1 base, there was a span of 10 bases. This CDR3 reads CASGLVLTDSYNEQFF. Here the CDR3 DNA reads TGTGCTAGTGGTTTGGTATTGACGGATTCCTACAATGAGCAGTTCTTC. The whole variable domain, filled in from reference TRBV12-5 and TRBJ2-1, reads DARVTQTPRHKVTEMGQEVTMRCQPILGHNTVFWYRQTMMQGLELLAYFRNRAPLDDSGMPKDRFSAEMPDATLATLKIQPSEPRDSAVYFCASGLVLTDSYNEQFFGPGTRLTVL.

This clonotype was counted a few times. The chain has TRBV12-3 or TRBV12-4 and TRBJ2-7; 8 bases are a match to TRBD2. J was trimmed by 2 bases and V by 6 bases; bases with no gene match: 6. This CDR3 spans 14 amino acids. This CDR3 reads CASSNSGTPYEQYF. In nucleotides, the CDR3 is TGTGCCAGCAGCAATAGCGGGACCCCCTACGAGCAGTACTTC.

This clonotype was detected only a few times. The V gene is TRBV6-2 or TRBV6-3, the J gene TRBJ2-7; D might be TRBD1 (6 bases). CDR1 is MNHEY, CDR2 SVGEGT, per germline. Trimming shortened V by 7 bases and J by 7 bases, and 23 bases separated the two germline ends. The CDR3 runs 15 residues. This chain's CDR3 is CASKSASSARGEQYF. The CDR3, as DNA: TGTGCCAGCAAGTCTGCCTCATCAGCGAGGGGGGAGCAGTACTTC.

This clonotype was counted a few times. The chain employs TRBV7-8 and TRBJ2-3; D unclear. Germline V gene lookup returns CDR1 SGHVS and CDR2 FQNEAQ. CDR3 length equals 13 residues. V shed 8 bases and J shed 2 bases, with 11 bases lying between them. The CDR3 DNA is TGTGCCAGCCAACGTGGGAACACAGATACGCAGTATTTT. This encodes CASQRGNTDTQYF.

On this clonotype itself: Sequence at one end of the junction differs from germline and may be a read error. The V and J genes are TRBV18 and TRBJ2-7; a weak D match, TRBD1 (6 bases). CDR1 and CDR2 from the germline V gene are KGHSH and LQKENI. The CDR3 extends over 17 amino acids. This CDR3 is CASSPQGTGLNSCEQYF. The CDR3 coding sequence is TGTGCCAGCTCACCGCAAGGCACAGGGCTCAACTCCTGCGAGCAGTACTTC.

This clonotype was counted only a few times. The chain joins TRBV4-2 to TRBJ2-3; unclear D gene. CDR1 and CDR2 from the germline V gene are LGHNA and YNFKEQ. The V end lost 5 bases, the J end lost 6 bases, and 6 bases lay between the germline ends. The CDR3 runs 11 residues. CDR3 in amino acids: CASSDLDTQYF. DNA of the CDR3: TGTGCCAGCAGCGACCTGGATACGCAGTATTTT.

This clonotype was seen only a few times. The chain couples TRBV7-9 to TRBJ1-1, with no clear D. V was cut by 4 bases and J by 10 bases, with 13 bases left in between. The germline V gene has CDR1 SEHNR and CDR2 FQNEAQ (reference sequence). The CDR3 is made up of 12 amino acids. Written as DNA, the CDR3 is TGTGCCAGCAGCTACGGACCACAAGGAGCTTTCTTT. This translates into CASSYGPQGAFF.

This rearrangement joins TRBV7-2 to TRBJ2-5; 13 bases match TRBD2. The length of the CDR3 is 15 residues. Germline V lookup: CDR1 SGHTA, CDR2 FQGNSA. The V gene end was trimmed by 3 bases and the J gene end by 5 bases; junction bases not matched to a gene: 3. The CDR3 spells CASSFMTSGGETQYF. In nucleotides, the CDR3 is TGTGCCAGCAGCTTCATGACTAGCGGGGGGGAGACCCAGTACTTC.

The chain combines TRBV29-1 with TRBJ1-1; 10 bases are shared with TRBD1. Germline CDR1 and CDR2: SQVTM and ANQGSEA. The CDR3 loop spans 14 amino acids. V was clipped by 6 bases and J by 6 bases; unmatched bases: 10. The CDR3 coding sequence is TGCAGCGTAAAATCGGGACAGGGGATCTCTGAAGCTTTCTTT. Translation: CSVKSGQGISEAFF.

The chain recombines TRBV10-3 with TRBJ1-2; 8 bases line up with TRBD1. Germline V gene lookup returns CDR1 ENHRY and CDR2 SYGVKD. The ends lost 3 bases at V and 2 bases at J; junction bases unmatched: 2. This CDR3 is 14 amino acids long. The CDR3 here is CAISEGTGNYGYTF. CDR3 sequence (DNA): TGTGCCATCAGTGAAGGGACAGGCAACTATGGCTACACCTTC.

This clonotype has a single count. This may stem from a read error, because a much larger clone lies one nucleotide away. The chain links TRBV18 to TRBJ2-7, with D uncertain. The DNA end is more similar to TRBJ2-5, so the J call may be wrong. The CDR3 spans 12 residues. Per germline, CDR1 KGHSH and CDR2 LQKENI. In DNA form, the CDR3 reads TGTACCAGCTCACCACACCAAGAGACCCAGTACTTC. Amino acid sequence: CTSSPHQETQYF.

The V call is TRBV7-9, the J call TRBJ2-7, with D possibly matching TRBD1 (6 bases). This CDR3 is built from 15 residues. Germline CDR1 SEHNR, CDR2 FQNEAQ (reference sequence). The V end was cut by 5 bases, the J end by 2 bases, with 16 bases between. CDR3 bases: TGTGCCAGCAGCACCACCGGGACAACACCCTACGAGCAGTACTTC. Protein product: CASSTTGTTPYEQYF.

With respect to this clonotype: Mismatch with germline at one junction end may stem from a read error. The rearrangement uses TRBV6-2 or TRBV6-3 and TRBJ2-3; 7 bases map to TRBD1. CDR1 is MNHEY and CDR2 is SVGEGT in the germline V gene. The CDR3 runs 15 residues. The CDR3 DNA reads as TGTGCCAGCAGTTACCGGGACAGAGGCACAGGTACGCAGTATTTT. Protein sequence: CASSYRDRGTGTQYF.

This clonotype showed up just a few times. The chain links TRBV29-1 to TRBJ2-7; D is possibly TRBD1 or TRBD2 (5 bases each). The CDR3 covers 13 residues. The V gene lost 3 bases and the J gene lost 4 bases, with 13 bases spanning the gap. Germline CDR1 reads SQVTM; CDR2 reads ANQGSEA. The DNA of the CDR3 is TGCAGCGTTGACACGGGGACCACGTACGAGCAGTACTTC. Translated: CSVDTGTTYEQYF.

The genes are TRBV3-1 and TRBJ2-1; D is perhaps TRBD1 (6 bases). The germline gives CDR1 LGHDT, CDR2 YNNKEL (reference sequence). V dropped 1 base and J dropped 12 bases, with 28 bases sitting between them. This CDR3 spans 18 amino acids. The CDR3 loop is CASSQGIGGSGRRGGQFF. The CDR3, as DNA: TGTGCCAGCAGCCAAGGGATTGGGGGCTCCGGTCGACGGGGTGGGCAGTTCTTC.

V is TRBV28 and J is TRBJ2-4; no clear D gene. Trimming left V 2 bases short and J 0 bases short, with 8 bases between. In germline, CDR1 is MDHEN, CDR2 SYDVKM. This CDR3 spans 15 amino acids. CDR3 in amino acids: CASSLRRLAKNIQYF. DNA for the CDR3: TGTGCCAGCAGTTTACGGAGATTAGCCAAAAACATTCAGTACTTC. Filled out from reference TRBV28 and TRBJ2-4, the complete variable domain reads DVKVTQSSRYLVKRTGEKVFLECVQDMDHENMFWYRQDPGLGLRLIYFSYDVKMKEKGDIPEGYSVSREKKERFSLILESASTNQTSMYLCASSLRRLAKNIQYFGAGTRLSVL.

This clonotype was found a few times. The chain couples TRBV27 to TRBJ2-1, with D perhaps matching TRBD2 (5 bases). The CDR3 length is 11 residues. Germline values: CDR1 MNHEY, CDR2 SMNVEV (reference sequence). The V end lost 6 bases, the J end lost 9 bases, and 9 bases lay between the germline ends. CDR3 amino acids: CASSTRAEQFF. CDR3 bases: TGTGCCAGCAGCACTAGGGCTGAGCAGTTCTTC.

This clonotype has a handful of counts. This sequence joins TRBV7-9 and TRBJ1-2; D uncertain. This CDR3 has 14 amino acids. V was pared by 4 bases and J by 4 bases, with 13 bases between. Germline V gives CDR1 SEHNR, CDR2 FQNEAQ (reference sequence). The CDR3 coding sequence is TGTGCCAGCAGCTCCGCCGGGCCTCTCTATGGCTACACCTTC. Its protein is CASSSAGPLYGYTF.

The rearrangement uses TRBV7-3 and TRBJ1-5; 8 bases line up with TRBD1. The length of the CDR3 is 19 residues. Germline CDR1 is SGHTA and CDR2 is FQGTGA. The J segment lost 4 bases and the V segment lost 5 bases, leaving 19 bases of the junction unmatched. In DNA, the CDR3 is TGTGCCAGCAGCCCCCAGGACAGGGTGAAAGATGACCCTAATCAGCCCCAGCATTTT. Its protein product is CASSPQDRVKDDPNQPQHF.

This clonotype was counted between two and nine times. The J gene is TRBJ2-3, the V gene TRBV18, with 9 positions matching TRBD1. This CDR3 region has 15 residues. Germline V lookup: CDR1 KGHSH, CDR2 LQKENI. The V and J ends lost 6 bases and 5 bases, in that order; junction bases with no gene match: 9. CDR3 amino acids: CASSPGQGSLDTQYF. The CDR3 region has the DNA TGTGCCAGCTCCCCAGGACAGGGGTCATTAGATACGCAGTATTTT.

This rearrangement joins TRBV7-2 to TRBJ1-2, with unresolved D. V gave up 1 base and J gave up 2 bases, with 20 bases separating them. Looked up from germline, CDR1 is SGHTA and CDR2 is FQGNSA. The CDR3 has 18 amino acids. CDR3: CASSLEFGRNLLNYGYTF. DNA for the CDR3: TGTGCCAGCAGCTTAGAGTTCGGGCGGAACTTACTAAACTATGGCTACACCTTC.

This clonotype was counted a few times. The CDR3 region has the DNA TGCAGTGCAACCCAGGCACAGTACGAGCAGTACTTC. Translation: CSATQAQYEQYF. The rearrangement uses TRBV20-1 and TRBJ2-7; no firm D call. Germline values: CDR1 DFQATT, CDR2 SNEGSKA (reference sequence). The CDR3 extends over 12 amino acids. Deletions cut 6 bases from V and 4 bases from J, with 13 bases between.

This chain joins TRBV20-1 and TRBJ2-7, with a possible D match to TRBD1 (6 bases). Trimming left V 7 bases short and J 4 bases short, with 17 bases between. Germline assignment: CDR1 DFQATT and CDR2 SNEGSKA (reference sequence). This CDR3 is built from 13 residues. The CDR3 here is CSVESGGAYEQYF. The CDR3 DNA reads TGCAGTGTTGAGTCTGGGGGCGCGTACGAGCAGTACTTC.

This clonotype was seen at least ten times. The chain combines TRBV12-3 or TRBV12-4 with TRBJ2-4; D is unclear. Trimming stripped 3 bases from V and 0 bases from J, with 6 bases between. This CDR3 is 14 amino acids long. CDR3 sequence (DNA): TGTGCCAGCAGTTTGGTGGGAGCCAAAAACATTCAGTACTTC. It is translated as CASSLVGAKNIQYF.

The chain recombines TRBV6-1 with TRBJ2-1; 15 bases are a match to TRBD2. Germline lookup yields CDR1 MNHNS and CDR2 SASEGT. After removal of 8 bases from V and 9 bases from J, the junction contained 8 bases not matched to a gene. This CDR3 spans 15 amino acids. CDR3 region: CASRDSGLAGGEQFF. In DNA, the CDR3 is TGTGCCAGCCGAGATTCGGGACTAGCGGGAGGTGAGCAGTTCTTC.

The chain joins TRBV29-1 to TRBJ1-2; D gene uncertain. From germline, CDR1 is SQVTM and CDR2 ANQGSEA. The CDR3 contains 14 residues. V was cut by 0 bases and J by 6 bases, with 14 bases left in between. The DNA for the CDR3 is TGCAGCGTTGAAGATCTAAAGGGAACGAATGGCTACACCTTC. This codes for CSVEDLKGTNGYTF. Looking up the rest from reference TRBV29-1 and TRBJ1-2 gives the full variable domain: SAVISQKPSRDICQRGTSLTIQCQVDSQVTMMFWYRQQPGQSLTLIATANQGSEATYESGFVIDKFPISRPNLTFSTLTVSNMSPEDSSIYLCSVEDLKGTNGYTFGSGTRLTVV.